Listed below are T cell receptor beta chains from one sample, sequenced in a study of shared clonotypes between healthy human individuals. TCRdb's copy holds only in-frame clones and misses some; the assay was immunoSEQ multiplex PCR. The table has some 1,100,000 clones, more than 75% seen once; the top ten hold approximately 0.56%. The specimen sequenced was memory CD4+ T cells from PBMCs. All receptors derive from a man in his late teens or twenties in good health. Some clones in this sample may be carry-over from other donors' samples. Each CDR3 is given with its conserved first and last residue. Each record gives: J gene, D gene, V gene, clone size, CDR3 protein, CDR3 DNA. A D gene is named only where the DNA matches it firmly. Rows may omit the clone size; those that give it use once, few, many or a size class.

j_gene: TRBJ1-4
d_gene: NA
v_gene: TRBV5-1
abundance: many
CDR3aa: CASSPGTTTNEKLFF
CDR3nt: TGCGCCAGCAGCCCAGGGACAACAACTAATGAAAAACTGTTTTTT

j_gene: TRBJ2-2
d_gene: TRBD1
v_gene: TRBV7-3
abundance: few
CDR3aa: CASSLAGDSANTGELFF
CDR3nt: TGTGCCAGCAGCTTGGCAGGGGACAGCGCGAACACCGGGGAGCTGTTTTTT

j_gene: TRBJ2-7
d_gene: NA
v_gene: TRBV28
abundance: NA
CDR3aa: CASSANRASGSYEQYF
CDR3nt: TGTGCCAGCAGTGCCAACAGGGCTTCGGGGTCCTACGAGCAGTACTTC

j_gene: TRBJ2-1
d_gene: TRBD2
v_gene: TRBV19
abundance: NA
CDR3aa: CASTGIAGYNEQFF
CDR3nt: TGTGCCAGCACGGGGATAGCGGGCTACAATGAGCAGTTCTTC

j_gene: TRBJ2-3
d_gene: NA
v_gene: TRBV7-2
abundance: NA
CDR3aa: CASRPFVAGKSTDTQYF
CDR3nt: TGTGCCAGCAGACCCTTCGTGGCGGGGAAGAGCACAGATACGCAGTATTTT

j_gene: TRBJ1-5
d_gene: TRBD1
v_gene: TRBV10-3
abundance: NA
CDR3aa: CAIRAGGSGNQPQHF
CDR3nt: TGTGCCATCAGGGCAGGGGGCTCGGGCAATCAGCCCCAGCATTTT

j_gene: TRBJ2-2
d_gene: NA
v_gene: TRBV9
abundance: NA
CDR3aa: CASSVGTFGELFF
CDR3nt: TGTGCCAGCAGCGTAGGAACCTTTGGGGAGCTGTTTTTT

j_gene: TRBJ1-1
d_gene: NA
v_gene: TRBV5-6
abundance: once
CDR3aa: CASSVTGGQNTEAFF
CDR3nt: TGTGCCAGCAGCGTAACAGGAGGGCAGAACACTGAAGCTTTCTTT

j_gene: TRBJ2-1
d_gene: TRBD1
v_gene: TRBV7-8
abundance: NA
CDR3aa: CASSFGAYGQGFNEQFF
CDR3nt: TGTGCCAGCAGCTTCGGCGCATATGGACAGGGATTCAATGAGCAGTTCTTC

j_gene: TRBJ2-7
d_gene: NA
v_gene: TRBV7-8
abundance: NA
CDR3aa: CASSLTGLSSYEQYF
CDR3nt: TGTGCCAGCAGCTTAACCGGATTGAGCTCCTACGAGCAGTACTTC

j_gene: TRBJ1-6
d_gene: NA
v_gene: TRBV7-9
abundance: many
CDR3aa: CASSSRPRDRLHF
CDR3nt: TGTGCCAGCAGTTCACGACCCCGGGACCGTCTCCACTTT

j_gene: TRBJ2-1
d_gene: TRBD2
v_gene: TRBV7-6
abundance: NA
CDR3aa: CASSQGTSAYNEQFF
CDR3nt: TGTGCCAGCAGTCAGGGAACTAGCGCATACAATGAGCAGTTCTTC